This T cell receptor beta chain was recovered during a study of metastatic and nonmetastatic thyroid tumors. TCRdb reprocessed the PCR reads using MiXCR. The sample includes about 20,000 clones, about a quarter of them seen just once. V lost 4 bases and J 7 bases, leaving 14 bases between the germline ends. The CDR3 consists of 15 residues. CDR1 and CDR2 from the germline V gene are SGHAT and FQNNGV. Thyroid surgery had not been preceded by any treatment in any patient. This clone is categorized as medium-sized. The chain employs TRBV11-2 and TRBJ1-6, with D tentatively TRBD1 (5 bases). The specimen sequenced was blood. This clonotype originated in a female donor with papillary thyroid cancer or a benign thyroid nodule (not recorded which). Some clones in this sample may be carry-over from other donors' samples. The CDR3 spells CASSSSGTSNSPLHF. CDR3 nucleotide sequence: TGTGCCAGCAGCTCGTCCGGGACCTCGAATTCACCCCTCCACTTT.